The 16 T cell receptor beta chains below all came from one sample that was sequenced in a study of Ad26.COV2.S vaccination and SARS-CoV-2 variants. Repertoires were generated with immunoSEQ multiplex PCR, while TCRdb's copy carries only in-frame clones and drops some. The table records 450,000 to 550,000 clones, 89% of them present only once. Treatment denoted: roughly 18 received Ad26.COV2.S at low or high dose, single or two shots; about 5 received placebo; per-sample allocation not given. All samples were drawn on day 63, counting from the first vaccine or placebo injection. The sample was peripheral blood, taken in a trial of Ad26.COV2.S vaccine versus placebo. These receptor sequences come from a person aged 18 to 65 who received the Ad26.COV2.S COVID-19 vaccine or a placebo.

The chain joins TRBV6-1 to TRBJ1-1; D not certain. Germline V gene sequence: CDR1 MNHNS, CDR2 SASEGT. There are 13 residues in the CDR3. Trimming stripped 1 base from V and 3 bases from J, with 6 bases between. The CDR3 region has the DNA TGTGCCAGCAGTGAAGGGGATTACACTGAAGCTTTCTTT. It codes for CASSEGDYTEAFF.

V gene TRBV27 combines with J gene TRBJ2-1; D unresolved. Trimming took 4 bases from V and 4 from J, leaving 17 bases between them. This CDR3 contains 16 residues. Germline loops: CDR1 MNHEY, CDR2 SMNVEV (reference sequence). The CDR3 here is CASSSHYISLYNEQFF. The CDR3 DNA sequence: TGTGCCAGCAGTTCCCATTACATCTCACTATACAATGAGCAGTTCTTC.

This chain uses TRBV29-1 with TRBJ2-4; maybe TRBD1 (5 bases). This CDR3 contains 14 residues. The germline V and J ends were trimmed by 6 bases and 0 bases, with 12 bases remaining between them. The germline CDR1 and CDR2 sequences are SQVTM and ANQGSEA. This chain's CDR3 is CSVRQPLAKNIQYF. The CDR3 DNA reads as TGCAGCGTCCGACAGCCTCTAGCCAAAAACATTCAGTACTTC. The whole variable domain, remainder taken from reference TRBV29-1 and TRBJ2-4, is SAVISQKPSRDICQRGTSLTIQCQVDSQVTMMFWYRQQPGQSLTLIATANQGSEATYESGFVIDKFPISRPNLTFSTLTVSNMSPEDSSIYLCSVRQPLAKNIQYFGAGTRLSVL.

J is TRBJ1-5 and V is TRBV27; D is possibly TRBD1 (5 bases). Germline lookup yields CDR1 MNHEY and CDR2 SMNVEV (reference sequence). V lost 2 bases and J 1 base, leaving 9 bases between the germline ends. The CDR3 consists of 15 residues. CDR3: CASSLGTASNQPQHF. Written as DNA, the CDR3 is TGTGCCAGCAGTTTAGGGACGGCGAGCAATCAGCCCCAGCATTTT.

The chain combines TRBV7-8 with TRBJ2-3; D unclear. The V end was cut by 5 bases, the J end by 1 base, with 13 bases between. The CDR3 spans 15 residues. Germline lookup yields CDR1 SGHVS and CDR2 FQNEAQ. The CDR3 bases are TGTGCCAGCAGCGTTTTCGTTGGAGGCACAGATACGCAGTATTTT. This gives the protein CASSVFVGGTDTQYF.

The chain combines TRBV5-1 with TRBJ2-3; 9 nucleotides agree with TRBD1. The V gene's germline CDR1 is SGHRS and CDR2 YFSETQ. The CDR3 is made up of 16 amino acids. Losses at the gene ends were 7 bases for V and 4 bases for J; bases not matched to a gene: 13. CDR3 nucleotides: TGCGCCAGCGTAATCGCCCCGGGACAGGGAGCAGATACGCAGTATTTT. This translates into CASVIAPGQGADTQYF.

This clone has a handful of counts. The chain couples TRBV5-1 to TRBJ2-3; 11 nucleotides align to TRBD1. CDR1 and CDR2 (germline): SGHRS, YFSETQ. V gave up 4 bases and J gave up 5 bases; unmatched junction bases: 3. CDR3 length equals 14 residues. CDR3 sequence: CASSGGTGGDTQYF. The DNA of the CDR3 is TGCGCCAGCAGCGGAGGGACAGGGGGAGATACGCAGTATTTT.

V and J are TRBV20-1 and TRBJ2-2, with 13 bases lining up with TRBD2. The CDR3 loop spans 14 amino acids. V lost 3 bases and J lost 10; bases outside the gene matches: 5. Germline CDR1 and CDR2: DFQATT and SNEGSKA (reference sequence). This CDR3 is CSASGGLAGEELFF. CDR3 DNA sequence: TGCAGTGCTAGTGGAGGACTAGCGGGAGAGGAGCTGTTTTTT.

The chain couples TRBV5-4 to TRBJ1-6; TRBD1 matches at 10 bases. In germline, CDR1 is SGHNT, CDR2 YYREEE (reference sequence). The CDR3 is 14 residues long. V was clipped by 3 bases and J by 13 bases; unmatched bases: 7. The CDR3 loop reads CASSYDRGPVPLHF. In DNA, the CDR3 is TGTGCCAGCAGCTACGACAGGGGGCCAGTGCCCCTCCACTTT.

This chain joins TRBV2 and TRBJ2-2; 7 nucleotides line up with TRBD1. The length of the CDR3 is 14 residues. V dropped 8 bases and J dropped 7; count of bases not matched to a gene: 10. Germline assignment: CDR1 SNHLY and CDR2 FYNNEI. This chain's CDR3 is CASDKTGFGGELFF. CDR3 nucleotide sequence: TGTGCCAGCGACAAGACAGGGTTCGGCGGGGAGCTGTTTTTT.

The chain carries TRBV11-3 and TRBJ1-1, with no clear D. The CDR3 consists of 14 residues. Looked up from germline, CDR1 is SGHNT and CDR2 is YENEEA. Trimming left V 5 bases short and J 1 base short, with 11 bases between. This CDR3 is CASSLGPTNTEAFF. As DNA, the CDR3 is TGTGCCAGCAGCCTAGGACCTACGAACACTGAAGCTTTCTTT.

V is TRBV4-2 and J is TRBJ2-3; D possibly corresponds to TRBD2 (5 bases). The CDR3 totals 15 residues. The V end lost 4 bases, the J end lost 0 bases, and 11 bases lay between the germline ends. CDR1 is LGHNA and CDR2 is YNFKEQ in the germline V gene. The DNA for the CDR3 is TGTGCCAGCAGCCCAGGAAGCGGCAGCACAGATACGCAGTATTTT. Translation: CASSPGSGSTDTQYF.

The sample holds one count of this clone. The gene calls are TRBV7-2 and TRBJ1-2, with TRBD1 matching over 10 bases. The CDR3 loop spans 15 amino acids. V gave up 1 base and J gave up 7 bases; unmatched junction bases: 6. Germline V gene sequence: CDR1 SGHTA, CDR2 FQGNSA. CDR3 coding DNA: TGTGCCAGCAGCTTAGTCCGGGACAGGGGAAGTGGCTACACCTTC. Encoded protein: CASSLVRDRGSGYTF. Together with reference TRBV7-2 and TRBJ1-2, the CDR3 gives the full variable domain: GAGVSQSPSNKVTEKGKDVELRCDPISGHTALYWYRQSLGQGLEFLIYFQGNSAPDKSGLPSDRFSAERTGGSVSTLTIQRTQQEDSAVYLCASSLVRDRGSGYTFGSGTRLTVV.

This chain joins TRBV28 and TRBJ1-3; D is unclear. The CDR3 extends over 17 amino acids. Germline assignment: CDR1 MDHEN and CDR2 SYDVKM. V was pared by 9 bases and J by 2 bases, with 23 bases between. The DNA of the CDR3 is TGTGCCAGTAGACCCCCGTGGTCGGAAAAAACTGGAAACACCATATATTTT. Its protein is CASRPPWSEKTGNTIYF.

The chain couples TRBV7-2 to TRBJ2-3, with TRBD2 matching over 13 bases. The germline V gene encodes CDR1 SGHTA and CDR2 FQGNSA. The CDR3 runs to 14 residues. The V segment lost 6 bases and the J segment 6 bases; nucleotides outside the gene matches: 3. In DNA form, the CDR3 reads TGTGCCAGCAGAACGGGACTAGCGGGGGATACGCAGTATTTT. Residues: CASRTGLAGDTQYF.

V is TRBV28 and J is TRBJ1-2; D might be TRBD1 (5 bases). The CDR3 totals 11 residues. Germline loops: CDR1 MDHEN, CDR2 SYDVKM. The V gene lost 11 bases and the J gene lost 4 bases, with 11 bases spanning the gap. In DNA form, the CDR3 reads TGTGCCTTGTCAGGGCCCTATGGCTACACCTTC. This codes for CALSGPYGYTF.